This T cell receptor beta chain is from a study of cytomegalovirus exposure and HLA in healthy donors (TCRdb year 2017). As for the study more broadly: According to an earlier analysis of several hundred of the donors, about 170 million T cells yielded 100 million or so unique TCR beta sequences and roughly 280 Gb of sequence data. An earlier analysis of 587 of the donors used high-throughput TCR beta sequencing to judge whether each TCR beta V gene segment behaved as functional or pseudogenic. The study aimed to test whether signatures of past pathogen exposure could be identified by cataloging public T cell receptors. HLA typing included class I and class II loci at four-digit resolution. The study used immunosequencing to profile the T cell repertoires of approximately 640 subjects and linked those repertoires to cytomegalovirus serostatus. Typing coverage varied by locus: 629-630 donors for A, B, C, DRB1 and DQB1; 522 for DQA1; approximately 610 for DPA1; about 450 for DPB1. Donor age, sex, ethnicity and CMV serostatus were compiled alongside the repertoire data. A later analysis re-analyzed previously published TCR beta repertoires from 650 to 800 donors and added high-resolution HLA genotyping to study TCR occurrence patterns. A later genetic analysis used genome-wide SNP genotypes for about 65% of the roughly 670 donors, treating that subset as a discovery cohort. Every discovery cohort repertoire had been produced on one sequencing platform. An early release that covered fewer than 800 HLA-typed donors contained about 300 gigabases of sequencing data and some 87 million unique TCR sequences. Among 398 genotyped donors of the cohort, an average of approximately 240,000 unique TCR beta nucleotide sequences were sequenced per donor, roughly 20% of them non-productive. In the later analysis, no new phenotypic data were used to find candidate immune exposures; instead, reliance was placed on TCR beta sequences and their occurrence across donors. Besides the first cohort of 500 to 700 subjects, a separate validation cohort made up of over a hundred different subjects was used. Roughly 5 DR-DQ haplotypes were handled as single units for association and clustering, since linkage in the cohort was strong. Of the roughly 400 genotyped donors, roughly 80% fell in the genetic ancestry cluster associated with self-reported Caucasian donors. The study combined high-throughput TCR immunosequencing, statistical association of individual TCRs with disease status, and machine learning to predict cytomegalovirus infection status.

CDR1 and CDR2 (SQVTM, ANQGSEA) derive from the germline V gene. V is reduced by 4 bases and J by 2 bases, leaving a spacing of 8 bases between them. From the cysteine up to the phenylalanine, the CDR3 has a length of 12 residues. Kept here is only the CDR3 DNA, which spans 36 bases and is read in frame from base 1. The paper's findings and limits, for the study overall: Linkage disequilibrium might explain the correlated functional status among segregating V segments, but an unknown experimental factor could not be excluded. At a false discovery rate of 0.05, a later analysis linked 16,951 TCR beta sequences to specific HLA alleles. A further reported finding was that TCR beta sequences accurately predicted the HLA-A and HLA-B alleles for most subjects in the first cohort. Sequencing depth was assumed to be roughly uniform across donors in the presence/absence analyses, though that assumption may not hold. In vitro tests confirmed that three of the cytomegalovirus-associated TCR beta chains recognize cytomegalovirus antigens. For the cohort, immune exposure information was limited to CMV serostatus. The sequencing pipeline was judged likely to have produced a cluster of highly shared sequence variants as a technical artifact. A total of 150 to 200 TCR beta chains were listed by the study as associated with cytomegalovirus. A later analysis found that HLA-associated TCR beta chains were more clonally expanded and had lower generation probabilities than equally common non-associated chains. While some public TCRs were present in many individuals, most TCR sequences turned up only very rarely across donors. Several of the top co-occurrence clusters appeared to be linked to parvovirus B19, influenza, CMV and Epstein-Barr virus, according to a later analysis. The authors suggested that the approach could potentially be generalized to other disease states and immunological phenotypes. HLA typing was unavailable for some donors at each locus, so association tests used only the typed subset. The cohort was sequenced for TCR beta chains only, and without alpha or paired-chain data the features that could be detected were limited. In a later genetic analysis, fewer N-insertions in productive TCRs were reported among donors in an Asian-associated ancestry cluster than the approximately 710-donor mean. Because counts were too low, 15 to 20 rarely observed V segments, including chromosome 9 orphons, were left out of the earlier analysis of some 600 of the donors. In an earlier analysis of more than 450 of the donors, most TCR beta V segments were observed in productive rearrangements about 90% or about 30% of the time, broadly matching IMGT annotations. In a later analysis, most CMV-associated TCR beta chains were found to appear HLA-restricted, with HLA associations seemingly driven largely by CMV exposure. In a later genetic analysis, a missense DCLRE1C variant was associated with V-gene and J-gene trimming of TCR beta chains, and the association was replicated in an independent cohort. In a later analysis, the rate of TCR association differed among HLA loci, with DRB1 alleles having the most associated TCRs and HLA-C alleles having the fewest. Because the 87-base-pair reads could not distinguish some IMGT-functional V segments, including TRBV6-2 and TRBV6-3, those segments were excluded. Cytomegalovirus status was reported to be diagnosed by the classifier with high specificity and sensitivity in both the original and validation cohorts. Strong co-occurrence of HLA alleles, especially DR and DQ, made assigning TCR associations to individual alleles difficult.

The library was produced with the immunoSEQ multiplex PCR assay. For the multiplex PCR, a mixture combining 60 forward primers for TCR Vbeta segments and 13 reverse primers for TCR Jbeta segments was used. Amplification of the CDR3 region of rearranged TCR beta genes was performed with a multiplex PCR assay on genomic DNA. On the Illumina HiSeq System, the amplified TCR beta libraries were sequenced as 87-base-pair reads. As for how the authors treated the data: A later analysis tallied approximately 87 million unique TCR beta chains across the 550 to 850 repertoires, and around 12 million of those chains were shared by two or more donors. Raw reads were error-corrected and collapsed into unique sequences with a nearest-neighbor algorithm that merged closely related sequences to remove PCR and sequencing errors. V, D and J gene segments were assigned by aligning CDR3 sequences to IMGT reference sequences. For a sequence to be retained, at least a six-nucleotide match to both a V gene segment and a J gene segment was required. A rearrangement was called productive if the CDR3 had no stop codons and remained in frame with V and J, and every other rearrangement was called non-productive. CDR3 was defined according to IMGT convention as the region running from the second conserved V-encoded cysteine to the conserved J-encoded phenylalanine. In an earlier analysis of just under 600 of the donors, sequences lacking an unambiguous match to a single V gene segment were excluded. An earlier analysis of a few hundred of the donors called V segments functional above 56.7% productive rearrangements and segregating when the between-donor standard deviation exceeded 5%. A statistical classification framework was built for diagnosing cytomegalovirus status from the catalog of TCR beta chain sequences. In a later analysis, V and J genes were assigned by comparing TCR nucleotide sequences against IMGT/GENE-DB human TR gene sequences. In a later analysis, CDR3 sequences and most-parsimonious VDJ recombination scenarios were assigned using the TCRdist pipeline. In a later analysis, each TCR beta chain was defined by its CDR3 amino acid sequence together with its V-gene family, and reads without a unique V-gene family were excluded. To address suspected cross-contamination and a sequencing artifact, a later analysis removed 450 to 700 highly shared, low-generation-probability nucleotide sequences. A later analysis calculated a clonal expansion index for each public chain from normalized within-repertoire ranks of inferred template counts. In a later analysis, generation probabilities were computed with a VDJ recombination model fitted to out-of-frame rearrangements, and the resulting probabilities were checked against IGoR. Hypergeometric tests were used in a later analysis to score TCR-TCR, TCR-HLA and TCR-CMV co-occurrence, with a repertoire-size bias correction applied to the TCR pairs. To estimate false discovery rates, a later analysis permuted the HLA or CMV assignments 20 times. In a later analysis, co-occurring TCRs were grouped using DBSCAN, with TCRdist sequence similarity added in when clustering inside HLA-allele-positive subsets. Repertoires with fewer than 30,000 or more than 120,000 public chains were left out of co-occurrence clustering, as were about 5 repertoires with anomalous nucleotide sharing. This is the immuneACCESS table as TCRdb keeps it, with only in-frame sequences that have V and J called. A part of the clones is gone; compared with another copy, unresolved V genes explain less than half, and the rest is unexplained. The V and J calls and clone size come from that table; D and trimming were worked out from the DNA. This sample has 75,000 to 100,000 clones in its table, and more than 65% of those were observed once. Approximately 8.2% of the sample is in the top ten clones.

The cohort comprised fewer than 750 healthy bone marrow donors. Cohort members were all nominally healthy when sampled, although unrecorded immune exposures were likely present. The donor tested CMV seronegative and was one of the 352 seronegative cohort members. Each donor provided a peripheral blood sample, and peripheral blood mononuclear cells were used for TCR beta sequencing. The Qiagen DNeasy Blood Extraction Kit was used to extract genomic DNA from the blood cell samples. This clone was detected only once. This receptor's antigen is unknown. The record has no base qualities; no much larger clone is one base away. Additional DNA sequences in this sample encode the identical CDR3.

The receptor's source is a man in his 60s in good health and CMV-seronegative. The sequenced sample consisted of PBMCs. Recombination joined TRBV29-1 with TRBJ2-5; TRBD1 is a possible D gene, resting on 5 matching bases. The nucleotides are TGCAGCGTTGGACAGTTACAAGAGACCCAGTACTTC. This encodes CSVGQLQETQYF.